The 30 T cell receptor beta chains in this list originate from one sample, sequenced in a study of cytomegalovirus exposure and HLA in healthy donors. PCR used 60 Vbeta primers and 13 Jbeta primers. Profiling relied on immunoSEQ multiplex PCR, and the TCRdb table lists in-frame clones only, not all of them. The sample lists 90,000 to 95,000 clones; over 75% were seen once. The specimen was PBMCs. These receptors were collected from a male donor in good health and CMV-seropositive.

V usage is TRBV4-2 and J usage is TRBJ1-2; perhaps TRBD1 as D (6 bases). V lost 1 base, J lost 2 bases, and 11 bases lay in between. Germline V gives CDR1 LGHNA, CDR2 YNFKEQ. The CDR3 sequence is 15 residues long. CDR3 in amino acids: CASSQGDKSNYGYTF. CDR3 coding DNA: TGTGCCAGCAGCCAAGGGGACAAATCCAACTATGGCTACACCTTC.

The chain employs TRBV27 and TRBJ1-1; D ambiguous. Germline loops: CDR1 MNHEY, CDR2 SMNVEV (reference sequence). Trimming left V 2 bases short and J 1 base short, with 8 bases between. The CDR3 extends over 14 amino acids. The CDR3 DNA follows: TGTGCCAGCAGTTTAGGGCAGAAGAACACTGAAGCTTTCTTT. It is translated as CASSLGQKNTEAFF.

V and J are TRBV5-1 and TRBJ2-3; a possible D gene is TRBD1 (5 bases). CDR3 length: 14 amino acids. The germline gives CDR1 SGHRS, CDR2 YFSETQ. Trimming took 1 base from V and 2 from J, leaving 8 bases between them. CDR3 nucleotides: TGCGCCAGCAGCTTGACACAGGTCACAGATACGCAGTATTTT. This codes for CASSLTQVTDTQYF.

The V and J genes are TRBV18 and TRBJ2-7; maybe TRBD2 (5 bases). CDR1 and CDR2 from the germline V gene are KGHSH and LQKENI. The CDR3 length is 13 residues. Trimming removed 4 bases from V and 5 bases from J, with 12 bases in between. The CDR3 reads CASSLRAADEQYF. Here the CDR3 DNA reads TGTGCCAGCTCACTGCGGGCGGCGGACGAGCAGTACTTC. The full variable domain, rest sourced from reference TRBV18 and TRBJ2-7, is NAGVMQNPRHLVRRRGQEARLRCSPMKGHSHVYWYRQLPEEGLKFMVYLQKENIIDESGMPKERFSAEFPKEGPSILRIQQVVRGDSAAYFCASSLRAADEQYFGPGTRLTVT.

A note on this clone: Different DNA sequences within this sample yield the same CDR3. The chain joins TRBV29-1 to TRBJ2-7; D possibly corresponds to TRBD2 (5 bases). V was clipped by 0 bases and J by 1 base, with 10 bases between them. This CDR3 region has 14 residues. Germline CDR1 is SQVTM and CDR2 is ANQGSEA. This chain's CDR3 is CSVEEPTSSYEQYF. The CDR3 DNA reads TGCAGCGTTGAAGAACCCACTAGTTCCTACGAGCAGTACTTC.

The chain links TRBV9 to TRBJ1-2, with D possibly matching TRBD1 (6 bases). This CDR3 contains 11 residues. Between the trimmed V and J ends, which lost 7 bases and 4 bases, there was a span of 8 bases. The V gene's germline CDR1 is SGDLS and CDR2 YYNGEE. The CDR3 DNA sequence: TGTGCCAGCGGGGACATCTATGGCTACACCTTC. Protein product: CASGDIYGYTF.

The chain joins TRBV5-4 to TRBJ2-3; D is perhaps TRBD2 (5 bases). Per germline, CDR1 SGHNT and CDR2 YYREEE (reference sequence). V lost 4 bases and J lost 7, with 10 bases in between. This CDR3 spans 12 amino acids. CDR3 in DNA: TGTGCCAGCAGCCAGGACTCCTATACGCAGTATTTT. Translated: CASSQDSYTQYF.

V is TRBV19 and J is TRBJ2-4; 12 positions match TRBD1. The CDR3 runs to 19 residues. After removal of 4 bases from V and 1 base from J, the junction contained 11 bases not matched to a gene. CDR1 and CDR2 from the germline V gene are LNHDA and SQIVND (reference sequence). The CDR3 spells CASSRYGTGGPFAKNIQYF. The CDR3 DNA follows: TGTGCCAGTAGTAGATATGGGACAGGGGGCCCCTTTGCCAAAAACATTCAGTACTTC.

This clone turned up a few times. The DNA for the CDR3 is TGTGCCAGCAGAAAAACAGGGGGCTTGAGCGGTGAAGCTTTCTTT. Its translation: CASRKTGGLSGEAFF. The chain combines TRBV28 with TRBJ1-1; 9 bases are a match to TRBD1. Germline V lookup: CDR1 MDHEN, CDR2 SYDVKM. V lost 6 bases to trimming and J lost 7 bases; unmatched junction nucleotides: 12. This CDR3 has 15 amino acids.

This clone has a handful of counts. The rearrangement links TRBV13 to TRBJ2-7, with 9 bases identical to TRBD1. Losses at the gene ends were 7 bases for V and 5 bases for J; bases not matched to a gene: 12. The germline V gene has CDR1 PRHDT and CDR2 FYEKMQ (reference sequence). CDR3 size: 15 residues. CDR3 sequence reads: CASTPRGQGIHEQYF. CDR3 DNA sequence: TGTGCCAGCACCCCCCGGGGACAGGGTATCCACGAGCAGTACTTC.

This clone has only one observation. The V call is TRBV12-5, the J call TRBJ1-1; TRBD1 is a possible D gene (6 bases). Germline V lookup: CDR1 LGHNT, CDR2 FRNRAP. The germline V and J ends were trimmed by 2 bases and 1 base, with 17 bases remaining between them. This CDR3 is built from 17 residues. CDR3 DNA sequence: TGTGCTAGTGGTTTGTTTGCCGGGGGGGCAAGGAACACTGAAGCTTTCTTT. Its protein product is CASGLFAGGARNTEAFF.

The V call is TRBV27, the J call TRBJ2-3, with a possible D match to TRBD1 (6 bases). V lost 5 bases and J lost 2, with 11 bases in between. This CDR3 comprises 14 residues. CDR1 and CDR2 from the germline V gene are MNHEY and SMNVEV (reference sequence). CDR3 sequence reads: CASSTGQSTDTQYF. DNA for the CDR3: TGTGCCAGCAGTACAGGACAGTCCACAGATACGCAGTATTTT.

The chain combines TRBV28 with TRBJ2-7; 9 nucleotides agree with TRBD1. The germline gives CDR1 MDHEN, CDR2 SYDVKM. The CDR3 sequence is 14 residues long. With 6 bases clipped from V and 5 bases from J, the junction kept 8 bases outside the gene matches. The CDR3 DNA reads TGTGCCAGCAGAATTACAGGGGGCGCGGACGAGCAGTACTTC. Translating gives CASRITGGADEQYF.

The genes are TRBV9 and TRBJ2-5; 8 bases agree with TRBD2. This CDR3 spans 16 amino acids. CDR1 SGDLS and CDR2 YYNGEE come from the germline V gene. V was pared by 0 bases and J by 5 bases, with 9 bases of the junction left unmatched. CDR3 residues: CASSVGLGGAMETQYF. CDR3 bases: TGTGCCAGCAGCGTAGGGCTCGGGGGGGCTATGGAGACCCAGTACTTC.

The chain carries TRBV2 and TRBJ2-7; 8 positions agree with TRBD1. Trimming took 7 bases from V and 2 from J; bases not matched to a gene: 7. This CDR3 region has 14 residues. The germline V gene has CDR1 SNHLY and CDR2 FYNNEI. CDR3: CASTTDRAAYEQYF. CDR3 sequence (DNA): TGTGCCAGCACCACGGACAGGGCGGCCTACGAGCAGTACTTC.

The chain carries TRBV11-2 and TRBJ2-3; TRBD2 agrees at 10 bases. J was trimmed by 2 bases and V by 1 base; bases with no gene match: 12. CDR1 is SGHAT and CDR2 is FQNNGV in the germline V gene. This CDR3 contains 19 residues. The CDR3 sequence: CASSLVISSGGFVTDTQYF. The CDR3 DNA reads as TGTGCCAGCAGCTTAGTCATCTCTAGCGGGGGTTTTGTCACAGATACGCAGTATTTT.

The V gene is TRBV7-9, the J gene TRBJ1-4; TRBD1 might be the D (6 bases). CDR1 is SEHNR, CDR2 FQNEAQ, per germline (reference sequence). V shed 0 bases and J shed 7 bases, with 15 bases lying between them. The CDR3 loop spans 16 amino acids. CDR3 bases: TGTGCCAGCAGCTTAGCATCTGGGGGCGCAGGTGAAAAACTGTTTTTT. Its translation: CASSLASGGAGEKLFF.

The chain uses TRBV11-2 and TRBJ2-1; perhaps TRBD2 as D (5 bases). In germline, CDR1 is SGHAT, CDR2 FQNNGV. Trimming left V 7 bases short and J 3 bases short, with 16 bases between. The CDR3 runs to 15 residues. CDR3 nucleotide sequence: TGTGCCAGCACCTATAAAGGACTCAGCTACAATGAGCAGTTCTTC. This codes for CASTYKGLSYNEQFF.

The chain uses TRBV27 and TRBJ2-2, with 12 nucleotides matching TRBD2. Germline loops: CDR1 MNHEY, CDR2 SMNVEV (reference sequence). The length of the CDR3 is 18 residues. The junction had 7 bases not matched to a gene; V was cut back by 5 bases and J by 0 bases. The DNA for the CDR3 is TGTGCCAGCAGTCGGGCTGGACTAGCGGGAACGAACACCGGGGAGCTGTTTTTT. It yields the protein CASSRAGLAGTNTGELFF.

There are a few counts of this clone. The J gene is TRBJ2-1, the V gene TRBV2; D possibly corresponds to TRBD2 (6 bases). The CDR3 extends over 13 amino acids. Germline V lookup: CDR1 SNHLY, CDR2 FYNNEI. V lost 2 bases to trimming and J lost 4 bases, with 6 bases between them. The CDR3 DNA is TGTGCCAGCAGTGAACGGGGGTACAATGAGCAGTTCTTC. Protein sequence: CASSERGYNEQFF. Drawing the rest from reference TRBV2 and TRBJ2-1, the complete variable domain is EPEVTQTPSHQVTQMGQEVILRCVPISNHLYFYWYRQILGQKVEFLVSFYNNEISEKSEIFDDQFSVERPDGSNFTLKIRSTKLEDSAMYFCASSERGYNEQFFGPGTRLTVL.

J is TRBJ2-7 and V is TRBV27; 8 nucleotides agree with TRBD2. V was pared by 5 bases and J by 5 bases, with 11 bases of the junction left unmatched. The CDR3 contains 15 residues. Germline V CDR1 and CDR2: MNHEY, SMNVEV (reference sequence). In DNA form, the CDR3 reads TGTGCCAGCAGTACAACCGGGACTAGTTTCCACGAGCAGTACTTC. Translated: CASSTTGTSFHEQYF.

The J gene is TRBJ2-1, the V gene TRBV29-1; D might be TRBD1 (6 bases). The V end was cut by 1 base, the J end by 2 bases, with 9 bases between. The CDR3 contains 14 residues. Germline V CDR1 and CDR2: SQVTM, ANQGSEA. In DNA, the CDR3 is TGCAGCGTTGAAGGGGACAACCCCTACAATGAGCAGTTCTTC. Translation: CSVEGDNPYNEQFF.

Worth noting for this clone: Other DNA sequences in the same sample also yield this CDR3. This chain joins TRBV6-5 and TRBJ1-1, with 8 bases lining up with TRBD1. The CDR3 loop spans 12 amino acids. Germline V CDR1 and CDR2: MNHEY, SVGAGI. Germline trimming cut 6 bases from V and 5 bases from J; bases unmatched to any gene: 2. The CDR3 coding sequence is TGTGCCAGCAGCCACAGGGGGACTGAAGCTTTCTTT. Protein sequence: CASSHRGTEAFF.

The V gene is TRBV5-1, the J gene TRBJ1-2; 10 nucleotides agree with TRBD1. The CDR3 extends over 13 amino acids. V was clipped by 5 bases and J by 7 bases; unmatched bases: 5. The germline V gene encodes CDR1 SGHRS and CDR2 YFSETQ. CDR3: CASSFDRGLGYTF. In DNA form, the CDR3 reads TGCGCCAGCAGTTTTGACAGGGGGCTTGGCTACACCTTC.

This clone has more than one count but fewer than ten. V and J are TRBV11-2 and TRBJ2-7; 10 nucleotides agree with TRBD1. Germline trimming cut 4 bases from V and 6 bases from J; bases unmatched to any gene: 3. Looked up from germline, CDR1 is SGHAT and CDR2 is FQNNGV. CDR3 length equals 13 residues. CDR3: CASSWRTGGEQYF. The CDR3 nucleotides read TGTGCCAGCAGCTGGAGGACAGGGGGCGAGCAGTACTTC.

The chain recombines TRBV6-5 with TRBJ2-7, with D tentatively TRBD1 (6 bases). The ends were cut back, 5 bases at V and 4 bases at J, with 15 bases in the middle. CDR3 size: 14 residues. Germline CDR1 is MNHEY and CDR2 is SVGAGI. CDR3 nucleotides: TGTGCCAGCAGTCTACAGGGTACCTCATACGAGCAGTACTTC. Its protein is CASSLQGTSYEQYF.

The chain couples TRBV7-6 to TRBJ2-5; 7 bases map to TRBD2. Germline CDR1 and CDR2: SGHVS and FNYEAQ. This CDR3 region has 13 residues. V gave up 5 bases and J gave up 4 bases; unmatched junction bases: 4. This chain's CDR3 is CASSREVRETQYF. For the CDR3, the DNA is TGTGCCAGCAGCCGGGAGGTGCGAGAGACCCAGTACTTC.

The rearrangement uses TRBV5-4 and TRBJ2-2; 15 bases fit TRBD2. V was pared by 5 bases and J by 3 bases, with 8 bases of the junction left unmatched. The CDR3 has 18 amino acids. Looked up from germline, CDR1 is SGHNT and CDR2 is YYREEE (reference sequence). CDR3 residues: CASREGTSGRRYTGELFF. Written as DNA, the CDR3 is TGTGCCAGCAGGGAGGGGACTAGCGGGAGGCGTTACACCGGGGAGCTGTTTTTT.

V and J are TRBV19 and TRBJ1-2; 7 bases align to TRBD1. V lost 0 bases to trimming and J lost 4 bases; unmatched junction nucleotides: 14. The CDR3 spans 18 residues. Germline V gives CDR1 LNHDA, CDR2 SQIVND (reference sequence). CDR3: CASSIDLLRGDRPYGYTF. DNA of the CDR3: TGTGCCAGTAGTATAGATCTTTTGAGGGGGGACAGACCCTATGGCTACACCTTC.

The J gene is TRBJ1-1, the V gene TRBV5-1; 10 bases fit TRBD1. The CDR3 extends over 18 amino acids. From germline, CDR1 is SGHRS and CDR2 YFSETQ. The junction had 14 bases not matched to a gene; V was cut back by 6 bases and J by 0 bases. The CDR3 nucleotides are TGCGCCAGCACTCTGGCCCGGGACAGGGGCGGGATGAACACTGAAGCTTTCTTT. Encoded protein: CASTLARDRGGMNTEAFF.